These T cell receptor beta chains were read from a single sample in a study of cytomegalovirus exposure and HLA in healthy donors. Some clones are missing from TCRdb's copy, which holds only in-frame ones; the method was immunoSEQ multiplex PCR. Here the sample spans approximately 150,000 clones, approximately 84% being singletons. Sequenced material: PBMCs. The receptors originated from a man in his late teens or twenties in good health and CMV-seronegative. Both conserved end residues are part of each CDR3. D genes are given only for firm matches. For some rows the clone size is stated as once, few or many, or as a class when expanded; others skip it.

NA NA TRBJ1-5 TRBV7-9 TGTGCCAGCAGCTTCGGGGATCAGCCCCAGCATTTT CASSFGDQPQHF
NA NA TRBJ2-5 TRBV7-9 TGTGCCAGCAGCTTAGCGGTCAGGAAAGAGACCCAGTACTTC CASSLAVRKETQYF
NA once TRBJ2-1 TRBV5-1 TGCGCCAGCAGCTTAGAGGGATTTGGCAATGAGCAGTTCTTC CASSLEGFGNEQFF
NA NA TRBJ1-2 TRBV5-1 TGCGCCAGCAGCTTTCCAGGGGCGGCTGGAGGCTACACCTTC CASSFPGAAGGYTF
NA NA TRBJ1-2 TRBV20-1 TGCAGTGCTCCTGGAGGAGGCTACACCTTC CSAPGGGYTF
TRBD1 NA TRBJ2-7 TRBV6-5 TGTGCCAGCAGTCGAGGGACAGGGGCACGATCCGAGCAGTACTTC CASSRGTGARSEQYF
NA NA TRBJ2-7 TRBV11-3 TGTGCCAGCAGCCGCAGACTCCCGACGGCCGAGCAGTACTTC CASSRRLPTAEQYF
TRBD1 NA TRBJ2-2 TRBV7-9 TGTTCCAGCAGCTTTGTCTTACAGACAGGGCCCAACACCGGGGAGCTGTTTTTT CSSSFVLQTGPNTGELFF
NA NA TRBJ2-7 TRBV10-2 TGCGCCAGCAGTGAGTCGAGGCAGGGTCACGAGCAGTACTTC CASSESRQGHEQYF
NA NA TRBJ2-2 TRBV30 TGTGCCTGGAGTGTGTTAACAGCCGTCCGGGGGGAGCTGTTTTTT CAWSVLTAVRGELFF
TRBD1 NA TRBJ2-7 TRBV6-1 TGTGCCAGCAGTGAACAGACAGGGGGCTCCTACGAGCAGTACTTC CASSEQTGGSYEQYF
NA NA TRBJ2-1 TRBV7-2 TGTGCCAGCAGCCGCCGGGTAGGGGATGAGCAGTTCTTC CASSRRVGDEQFF
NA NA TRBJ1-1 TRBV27 TGTGCCAGCAAGGGCAGGGGACGGACTGAAGCTTTCTTT CASKGRGRTEAFF
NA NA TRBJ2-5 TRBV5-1 TGCGCCAGCAGCTCCCAGGACAACCTGTACCAAGAGACCCAGTACTTC CASSSQDNLYQETQYF
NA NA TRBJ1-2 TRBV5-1 TGCGCCAGCAAGGCAGGGGCCAACTATGGCTACACCTTC CASKAGANYGYTF
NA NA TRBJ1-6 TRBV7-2 TGTGCCAGCAGCGACTTAGACCGTTATAATTCACCCCTCCACTTT CASSDLDRYNSPLHF
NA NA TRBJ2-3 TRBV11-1 TGTGCCAGCACCGGACAGATATCTGATACGCAGTATTTT CASTGQISDTQYF
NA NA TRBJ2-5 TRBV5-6 TGTGCCAGCAGCTTGTACGTGGGAGATCTTGAGACCCAGTACTTC CASSLYVGDLETQYF
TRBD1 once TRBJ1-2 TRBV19 TGTGCCAGTAGGATTCCGGGACAGGCAAACTATGGCTACACCTTC CASRIPGQANYGYTF
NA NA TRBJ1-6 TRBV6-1 TGTGCCAGCAGTACTAATATGGAAGGTTCACCCCTCCACTTT CASSTNMEGSPLHF
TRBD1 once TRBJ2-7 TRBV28 TGTGCCAGCACGTCCGAGGGACAGGGGCGATACGAGCAGTACTTC CASTSEGQGRYEQYF
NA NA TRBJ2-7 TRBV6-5 TGTGCCAGCAGTTCGGGGAATTCCTACGAGCAGTACTTC CASSSGNSYEQYF
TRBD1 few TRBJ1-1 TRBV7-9 TGTGCCAGCACCACCACAGGGGCTGAAGCTTTCTTT CASTTTGAEAFF
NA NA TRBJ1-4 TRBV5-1 TGCGCCAGCAGCTTAGAAACAAGGAGTAATGAAAAACTGTTTTTT CASSLETRSNEKLFF
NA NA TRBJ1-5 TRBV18 TGTGCCAGCTCACCACTGGGCAGAGTTAGCAATCAGCCCCAGCATTTT CASSPLGRVSNQPQHF
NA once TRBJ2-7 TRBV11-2 TGTGCCAGCAGCTTCCCCGCAGCAGCGGATTACGAGCAGTACTTC CASSFPAAADYEQYF
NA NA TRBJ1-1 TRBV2 TGTGCCAGCAGTGAACGAGGGCCTCCTGAAGCTTTCTTT CASSERGPPEAFF